This T cell receptor beta chain derives from a study of human T cells and chemical hapten exposure. On the study more broadly: All patients underwent weekly scalp dosing with diphenylcyclopropenone for the full roughly 24-week study. Alopecia universalis, totalis or areata was present in patients who were mostly female. Study-wide points: There was alopecia in the donors, so their immune response may differ from that of healthy people.

TCRdb itself ran the RACE reads through MiXCR, one entry per CDR3 protein. This sample carries more than 90,000 distinct CDR3 sequences, over 9.5% of them seen once, and the ten largest clones take roughly 3.1%. J lost 2 bases, V lost 11 bases, and 6 bases had no gene match. Germline CDR1 and CDR2: SNHLY and FYNNEI. The CDR3 consists of 14 residues. This clonotype was seen many times. Its antigen is not known. The time point is: patch test 2, 6 weeks after DPC sensitization. Documented treatment: therapeutic diphenylcyclopropenone sensitization with weekly scalp DPC. Those who donated were patients with alopecia, 18 to 70 years of age, and suitable for DPC.

The sequencing here drew on whole blood, taken in connection with sensitization to the hapten diphenylcyclopropenone (DPC). The origin of this receptor is a woman aged 40 to 49 with alopecia areata. Some clones in this sample may be carry-over from other donors' samples. The chain carries TRBV2 and TRBJ2-6; TRBD1 agrees at 7 bases. The CDR3 DNA is TGTGCCTCACGTACAGGGGCTGGGGCCAACGTCCTGACTTTC. Its protein product is CASRTGAGANVLTF. Drawing the rest from reference TRBV2 and TRBJ2-6, the complete variable domain is EPEVTQTPSHQVTQMGQEVILRCVPISNHLYFYWYRQILGQKVEFLVSFYNNEISEKSEIFDDQFSVERPDGSNFTLKIRSTKLEDSAMYFCASRTGAGANVLTFGAGSRLTVL.